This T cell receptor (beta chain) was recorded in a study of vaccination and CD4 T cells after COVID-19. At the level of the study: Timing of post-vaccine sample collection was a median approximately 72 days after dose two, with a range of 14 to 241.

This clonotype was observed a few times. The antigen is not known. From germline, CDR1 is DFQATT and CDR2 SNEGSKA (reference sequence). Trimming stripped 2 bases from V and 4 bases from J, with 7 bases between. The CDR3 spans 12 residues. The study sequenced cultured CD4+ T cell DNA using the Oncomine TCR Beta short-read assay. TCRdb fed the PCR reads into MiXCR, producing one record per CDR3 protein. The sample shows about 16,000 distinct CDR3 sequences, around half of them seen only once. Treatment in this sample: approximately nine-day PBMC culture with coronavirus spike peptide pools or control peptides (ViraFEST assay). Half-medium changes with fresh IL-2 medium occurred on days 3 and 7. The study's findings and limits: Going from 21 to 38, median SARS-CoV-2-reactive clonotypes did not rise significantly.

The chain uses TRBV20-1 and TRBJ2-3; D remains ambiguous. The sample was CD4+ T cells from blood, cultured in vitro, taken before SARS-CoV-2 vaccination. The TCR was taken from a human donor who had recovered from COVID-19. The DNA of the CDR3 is TGCAGTGCTAGATATGGGGCAGATACGCAGTATTTT. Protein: CSARYGADTQYF.